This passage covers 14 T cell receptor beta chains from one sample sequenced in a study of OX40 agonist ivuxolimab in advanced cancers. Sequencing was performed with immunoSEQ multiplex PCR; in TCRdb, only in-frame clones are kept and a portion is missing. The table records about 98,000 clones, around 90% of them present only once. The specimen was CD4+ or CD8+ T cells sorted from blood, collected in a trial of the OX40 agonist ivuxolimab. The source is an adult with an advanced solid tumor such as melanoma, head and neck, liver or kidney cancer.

The CDR3 loop is CASVRGEGGYTF. The CDR3 DNA reads as TGTGCCAGCGTTCGGGGGGAAGGTGGCTACACCTTC. V usage is TRBV28 and J usage is TRBJ1-2, with D perhaps TRBD1 (5 bases). The CDR3 sequence is 12 residues long. V was cut by 8 bases and J by 7 bases, with 14 bases left in between. The germline gives CDR1 MDHEN, CDR2 SYDVKM.

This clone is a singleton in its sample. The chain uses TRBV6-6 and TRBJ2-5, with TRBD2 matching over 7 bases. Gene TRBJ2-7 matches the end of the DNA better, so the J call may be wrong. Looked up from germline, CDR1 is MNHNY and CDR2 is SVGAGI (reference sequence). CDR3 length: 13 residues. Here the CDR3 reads CASSASGAVEQYF. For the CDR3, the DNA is TGTGCCAGCAGTGCGAGCGGGGCTGTCGAGCAGTACTTC.

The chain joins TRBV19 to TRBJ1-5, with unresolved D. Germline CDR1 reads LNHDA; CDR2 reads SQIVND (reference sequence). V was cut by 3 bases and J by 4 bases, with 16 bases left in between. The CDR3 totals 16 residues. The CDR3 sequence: CASSISPVSGNQPQHF. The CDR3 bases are TGTGCCAGTAGTATTTCGCCGGTCTCTGGGAATCAGCCCCAGCATTTT.

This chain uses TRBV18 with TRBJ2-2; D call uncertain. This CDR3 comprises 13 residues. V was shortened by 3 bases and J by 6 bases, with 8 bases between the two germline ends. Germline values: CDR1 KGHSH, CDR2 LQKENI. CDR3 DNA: TGTGCCAGCTCACCGGGCATTCCCGGGGAGCTGTTTTTT. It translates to CASSPGIPGELFF.

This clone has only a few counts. CDR3 DNA sequence: TGTGCCAGCTCACTACAGGCACAGGGGAAGGAAAAACTGTTTTTT. It is translated as CASSLQAQGKEKLFF. This chain uses TRBV18 with TRBJ1-4; 7 bases are shared with TRBD1. V trimming: 4 bases; J trimming: 8 bases; junction bases outside the gene matches: 10. The CDR3 has 15 amino acids. Germline CDR1 KGHSH, CDR2 LQKENI.

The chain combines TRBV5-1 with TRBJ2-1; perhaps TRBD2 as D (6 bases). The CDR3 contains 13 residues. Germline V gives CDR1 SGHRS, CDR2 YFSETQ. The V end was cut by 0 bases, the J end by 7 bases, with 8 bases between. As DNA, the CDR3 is TGCGCCAGCAGCTTGGGGGCGGGGAATGAGCAGTTCTTC. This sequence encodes CASSLGAGNEQFF.

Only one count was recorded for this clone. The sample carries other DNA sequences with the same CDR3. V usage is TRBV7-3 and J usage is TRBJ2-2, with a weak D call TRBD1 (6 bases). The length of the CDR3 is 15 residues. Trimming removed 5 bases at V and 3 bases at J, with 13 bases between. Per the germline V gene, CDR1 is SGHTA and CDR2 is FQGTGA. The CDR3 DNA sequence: TGTGCCAGCAGCCCAGGGGCAGAATACACCGGGGAGCTGTTTTTT. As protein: CASSPGAEYTGELFF.

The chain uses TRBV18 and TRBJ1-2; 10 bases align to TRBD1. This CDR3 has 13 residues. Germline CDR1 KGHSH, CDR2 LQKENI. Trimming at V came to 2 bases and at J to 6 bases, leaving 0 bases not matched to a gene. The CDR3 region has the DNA TGTGCCAGCTCACCAGGACAGGGGGATGGCTACACCTTC. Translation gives CASSPGQGDGYTF.

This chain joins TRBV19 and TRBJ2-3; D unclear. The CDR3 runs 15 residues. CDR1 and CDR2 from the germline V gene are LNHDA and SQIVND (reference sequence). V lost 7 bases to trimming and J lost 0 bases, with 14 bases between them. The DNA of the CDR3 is TGTGCCAGTAAGTTCGCCGACTCTAGCACAGATACGCAGTATTTT. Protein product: CASKFADSSTDTQYF.

The CDR3: CATGVGGSTDTQYF. Written as DNA, the CDR3 is TGTGCCACCGGGGTGGGGGGAAGCACAGATACGCAGTATTTT. The chain uses TRBV15 and TRBJ2-3; a possible D gene is TRBD2 (6 bases). V lost 8 bases, J lost 0 bases, and 12 bases lay in between. Germline V gene sequence: CDR1 LNHNV, CDR2 YYDKDF (reference sequence). The CDR3 sequence is 14 residues long.

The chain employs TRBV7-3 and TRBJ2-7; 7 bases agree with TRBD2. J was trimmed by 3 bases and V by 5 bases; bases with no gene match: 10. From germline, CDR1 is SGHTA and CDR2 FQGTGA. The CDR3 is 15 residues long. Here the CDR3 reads CASSVGGAQNYEQYF. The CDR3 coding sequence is TGTGCCAGCAGCGTGGGAGGGGCGCAAAACTACGAGCAGTACTTC.

In nucleotides, the CDR3 is TGTGCCAGCAGTGAGACACAGGGTGCCTATGGCTACACCTTC. Translated: CASSETQGAYGYTF. The J gene is TRBJ1-2, the V gene TRBV6-1; tentative D call: TRBD1 (6 bases). The germline gives CDR1 MNHNS, CDR2 SASEGT. The CDR3 is made up of 14 amino acids. Trimming took 3 bases from V and 4 from J, leaving 12 bases between them.

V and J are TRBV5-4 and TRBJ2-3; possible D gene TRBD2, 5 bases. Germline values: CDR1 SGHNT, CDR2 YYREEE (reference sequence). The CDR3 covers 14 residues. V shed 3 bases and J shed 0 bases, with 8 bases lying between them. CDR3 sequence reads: CASSSGTSTDTQYF. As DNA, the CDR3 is TGTGCCAGCAGCTCGGGAACTAGCACAGATACGCAGTATTTT. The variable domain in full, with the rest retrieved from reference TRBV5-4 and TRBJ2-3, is ETGVTQSPTHLIKTRGQQVTLRCSSQSGHNTVSWYQQALGQGPQFIFQYYREEENGRGNFPPRFSGLQFPNYSSELNVNALELDDSALYLCASSSGTSTDTQYFGPGTRLTVL.

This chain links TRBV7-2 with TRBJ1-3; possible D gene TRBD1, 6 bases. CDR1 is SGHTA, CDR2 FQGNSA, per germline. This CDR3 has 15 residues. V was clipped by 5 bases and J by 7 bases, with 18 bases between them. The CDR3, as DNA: TGTGCCAGCAGCGCACCCCTCGGGGGCGCGAACACCATATATTTT. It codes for CASSAPLGGANTIYF.